Listed here are 6 T cell receptor beta chains from one sample, sequenced in a study of CD8 T cells in ankylosing spondylitis. TCRdb passed the 5' RACE reads through MiXCR, listing each CDR3 protein once. The data contain 150,000 to 200,000 distinct CDR3 sequences, roughly 18% of them singletons. Sequenced input: blood, either unsorted or a sorted T cell fraction (not recorded which). These receptors originate from a male donor between 5 and 35 years old with ankylosing spondylitis or in good health (not recorded which).

In its sample, this clonotype was seen many times. CDR3 sequence: CASSFDRGVENIQYF. DNA for the CDR3: TGTGCCAGCAGCTTCGACAGGGGGGTCGAAAACATTCAGTACTTC. V usage is TRBV7-9 and J usage is TRBJ2-4, with 9 bases fitting TRBD1. Unmatched junction bases numbered 5, after V lost 3 bases and J lost 5 bases. The CDR3 is 15 residues long. The germline gives CDR1 SEHNR, CDR2 FQNEAQ (reference sequence).

This clonotype showed up many times. The chain links TRBV27 to TRBJ2-7; D ambiguous. The CDR3 has 15 residues. Germline CDR1 is MNHEY and CDR2 is SMNVEV (reference sequence). The V end lost 7 bases, the J end lost 2 bases, and 18 bases lay between the germline ends. CDR3 residues: CASKVAPGKTYEQYF. CDR3 nucleotide sequence: TGTGCCAGCAAAGTGGCGCCCGGAAAGACCTACGAGCAGTACTTC.

There are many counts of this clonotype. The chain couples TRBV7-9 to TRBJ1-3; D not resolved. This CDR3 comprises 12 residues. In germline, CDR1 is SEHNR, CDR2 FQNEAQ (reference sequence). V was shortened by 8 bases and J by 2 bases, with 7 bases between the two germline ends. CDR3 in amino acids: CASGPPGNTIYF. The CDR3 region has the DNA TGTGCCAGCGGGCCGCCTGGAAACACCATATATTTT.

This clonotype was seen many times. The V gene is TRBV20-1, the J gene TRBJ1-4; D perhaps matches TRBD1 (6 bases). Germline loops: CDR1 DFQATT, CDR2 SNEGSKA (reference sequence). This CDR3 spans 14 amino acids. Between the trimmed V and J ends, which lost 5 bases and 7 bases, there was a span of 17 bases. CDR3 DNA sequence: TGCAGTGCTGATCTACAGGGAGCGGTTGAAAAACTGTTTTTT. This codes for CSADLQGAVEKLFF.

This clonotype turned up a few times. The chain carries TRBV4-2 and TRBJ1-2; D is possibly TRBD1 (5 bases). This CDR3 has 15 amino acids. V lost 0 bases, J lost 3 bases, and 11 bases lay in between. Germline V gene sequence: CDR1 LGHNA, CDR2 YNFKEQ. The CDR3, as DNA: TGTGCCAGCAGCCAAGACTTGGTAGGGGACTATGGCTACACCTTC. Translating it yields CASSQDLVGDYGYTF.

This clonotype was seen a single time. The J gene is TRBJ2-1, the V gene TRBV5-1; 7 bases line up with TRBD1. CDR1 is SGHRS, CDR2 YFSETQ, per germline. With V trimmed by 7 bases and J by 4 bases, 8 bases remained unmatched. This CDR3 spans 14 amino acids. The CDR3 sequence: CASSGTASYNEQFF. Here the CDR3 DNA reads TGCGCCAGCTCCGGGACAGCTTCGTACAATGAGCAGTTCTTC.